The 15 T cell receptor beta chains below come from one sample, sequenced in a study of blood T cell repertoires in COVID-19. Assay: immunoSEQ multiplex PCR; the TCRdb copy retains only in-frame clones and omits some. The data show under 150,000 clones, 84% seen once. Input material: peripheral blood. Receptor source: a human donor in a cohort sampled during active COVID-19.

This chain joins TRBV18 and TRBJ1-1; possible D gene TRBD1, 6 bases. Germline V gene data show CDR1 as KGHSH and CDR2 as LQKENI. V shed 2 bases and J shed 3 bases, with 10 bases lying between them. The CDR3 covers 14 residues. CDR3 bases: TGTGCCAGCTCACCAACAACAGGGTACACTGAAGCTTTCTTT. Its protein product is CASSPTTGYTEAFF.

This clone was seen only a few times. The CDR3 reads CASKRTGSYEQYF. The CDR3 DNA is TGCGCCAGCAAGCGGACAGGGTCCTACGAGCAGTACTTC. The rearrangement links TRBV5-1 to TRBJ2-7; the match to TRBD1 covers 8 bases. Germline values: CDR1 SGHRS, CDR2 YFSETQ. Trimming removed 6 bases from V and 1 base from J; junction bases left unmatched: 3. This CDR3 is 13 amino acids long.

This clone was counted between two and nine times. The CDR3 nucleotides are TGTGCCACCAGCCGCCGGTCCCCCGGGGCCAACGTCCTGACTTTC. It is translated as CATSRRSPGANVLTF. V usage is TRBV15 and J usage is TRBJ2-6; D remains ambiguous. V was cut by 5 bases and J by 4 bases, with 12 bases left in between. The CDR3 totals 15 residues. Germline loops: CDR1 LNHNV, CDR2 YYDKDF (reference sequence). Looking up the rest from reference TRBV15 and TRBJ2-6 gives the full variable domain: DAMVIQNPRYQVTQFGKPVTLSCSQTLNHNVMYWYQQKSSQAPKLLFHYYDKDFNNEADTPDNFQSRRPNTSFCFLDIRSPGLGDTAMYLCATSRRSPGANVLTFGAGSRLTVL.

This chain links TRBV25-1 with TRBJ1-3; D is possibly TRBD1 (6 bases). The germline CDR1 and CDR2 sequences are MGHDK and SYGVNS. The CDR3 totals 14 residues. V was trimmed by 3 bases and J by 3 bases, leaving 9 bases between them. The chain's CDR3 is CASSDRGVGNTIYF. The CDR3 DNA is TGTGCCAGCAGTGACAGGGGAGTTGGAAACACCATATATTTT.

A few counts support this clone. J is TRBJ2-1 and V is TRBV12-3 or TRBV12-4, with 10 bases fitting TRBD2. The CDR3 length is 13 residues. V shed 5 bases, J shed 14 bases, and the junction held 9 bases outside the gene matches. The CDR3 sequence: CASSPDLAGEEFF. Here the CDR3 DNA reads TGTGCCAGCAGTCCGGACCTAGCGGGGGAGGAGTTCTTC.

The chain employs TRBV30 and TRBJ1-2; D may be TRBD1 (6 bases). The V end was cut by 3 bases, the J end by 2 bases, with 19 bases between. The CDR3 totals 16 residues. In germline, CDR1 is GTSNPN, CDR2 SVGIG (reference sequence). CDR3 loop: CAWRDTGQWRNYGYTF. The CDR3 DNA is TGTGCCTGGAGGGATACTGGACAGTGGAGGAACTATGGCTACACCTTC.

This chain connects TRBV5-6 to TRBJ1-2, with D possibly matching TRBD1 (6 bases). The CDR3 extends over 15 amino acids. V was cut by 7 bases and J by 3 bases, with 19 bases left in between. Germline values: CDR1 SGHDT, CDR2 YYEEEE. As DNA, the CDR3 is TGTGCCAGCCGGACCGGGACACTCTTCGACTATGGCTACACCTTC. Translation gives CASRTGTLFDYGYTF. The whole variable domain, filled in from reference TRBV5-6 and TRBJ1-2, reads DAGVTQSPTHLIKTRGQQVTLRCSPKSGHDTVSWYQQALGQGPQFIFQYYEEEERQRGNFPDRFSGHQFPNYSSELNVNALLLGDSALYLCASRTGTLFDYGYTFGSGTRLTVV.

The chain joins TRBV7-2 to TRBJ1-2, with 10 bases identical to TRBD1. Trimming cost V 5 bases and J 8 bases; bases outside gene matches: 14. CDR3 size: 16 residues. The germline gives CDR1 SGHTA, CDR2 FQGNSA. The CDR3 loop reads CASSLGTGVGFGGYTF. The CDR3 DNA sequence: TGTGCCAGCAGCCTTGGGACAGGGGTTGGGTTTGGAGGCTACACCTTC.

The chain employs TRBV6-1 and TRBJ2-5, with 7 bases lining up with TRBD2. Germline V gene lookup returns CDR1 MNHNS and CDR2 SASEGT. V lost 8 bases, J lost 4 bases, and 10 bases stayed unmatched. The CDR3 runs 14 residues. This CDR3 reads CASLGTGGGETQYF. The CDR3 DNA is TGTGCCAGCCTTGGGACGGGGGGTGGAGAGACCCAGTACTTC.

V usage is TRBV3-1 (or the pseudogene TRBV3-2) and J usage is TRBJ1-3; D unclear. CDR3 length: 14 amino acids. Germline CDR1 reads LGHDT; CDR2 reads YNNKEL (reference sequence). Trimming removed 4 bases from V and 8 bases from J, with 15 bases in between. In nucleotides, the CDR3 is TGTGCCAGCAGCCCTGGCGGGGAGGCATACACCATATATTTT. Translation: CASSPGGEAYTIYF.

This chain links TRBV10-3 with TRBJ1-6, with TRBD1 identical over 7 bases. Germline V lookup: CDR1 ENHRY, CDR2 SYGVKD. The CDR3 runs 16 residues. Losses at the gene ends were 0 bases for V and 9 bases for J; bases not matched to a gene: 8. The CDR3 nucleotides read TGTGCCATCAGTGAGTCGGGGGCAGGGGGTATTTCACCCCTCCACTTT. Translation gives CAISESGAGGISPLHF.

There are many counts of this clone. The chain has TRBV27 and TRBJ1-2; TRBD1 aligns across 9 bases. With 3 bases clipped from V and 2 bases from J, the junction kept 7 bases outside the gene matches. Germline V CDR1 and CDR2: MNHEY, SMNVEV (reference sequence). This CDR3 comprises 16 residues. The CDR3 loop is CASSLSGQGINYGYTF. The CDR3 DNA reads TGTGCCAGCAGTTTGAGCGGACAGGGGATCAACTATGGCTACACCTTC.

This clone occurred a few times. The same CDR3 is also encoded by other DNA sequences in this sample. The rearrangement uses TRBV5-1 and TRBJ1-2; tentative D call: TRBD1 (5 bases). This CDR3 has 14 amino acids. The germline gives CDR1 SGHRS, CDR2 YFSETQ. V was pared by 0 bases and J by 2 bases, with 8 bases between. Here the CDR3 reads CASSLDGGNYGYTF. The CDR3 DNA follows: TGCGCCAGCAGCTTGGACGGGGGGAACTATGGCTACACCTTC.

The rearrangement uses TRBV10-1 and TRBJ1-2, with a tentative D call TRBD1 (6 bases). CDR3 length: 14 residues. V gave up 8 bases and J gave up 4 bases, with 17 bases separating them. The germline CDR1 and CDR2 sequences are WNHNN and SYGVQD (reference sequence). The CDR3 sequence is CASSPGRDTYGYTF. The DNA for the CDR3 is TGCGCCAGCTCCCCCGGGAGGGACACCTATGGCTACACCTTC.

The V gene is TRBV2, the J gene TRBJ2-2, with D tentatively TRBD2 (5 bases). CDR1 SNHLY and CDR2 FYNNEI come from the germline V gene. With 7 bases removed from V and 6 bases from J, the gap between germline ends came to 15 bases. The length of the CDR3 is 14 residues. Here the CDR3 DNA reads TGTGCCAGCACCAGCCTCCGGGGAGCCGGGGAGCTGTTTTTT. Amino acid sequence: CASTSLRGAGELFF.